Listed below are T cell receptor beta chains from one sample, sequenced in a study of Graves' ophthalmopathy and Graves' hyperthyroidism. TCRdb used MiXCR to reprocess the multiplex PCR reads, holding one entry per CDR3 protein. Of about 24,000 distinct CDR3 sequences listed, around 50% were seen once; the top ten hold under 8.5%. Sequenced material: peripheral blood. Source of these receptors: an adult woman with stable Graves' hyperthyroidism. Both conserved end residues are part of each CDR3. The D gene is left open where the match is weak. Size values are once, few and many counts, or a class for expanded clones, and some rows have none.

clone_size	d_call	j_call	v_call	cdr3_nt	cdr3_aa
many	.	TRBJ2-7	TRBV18	TGTGCCAGCTCACCAACGTTCGAGCAGTACTTC	CASSPTFEQYF
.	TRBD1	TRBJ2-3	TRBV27	TGTGCCAGCAGTGCTACACCCGGGACAGGGGCTCCAGATACGCAGTATTTT	CASSATPGTGAPDTQYF
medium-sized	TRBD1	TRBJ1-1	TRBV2	TGTGCCAGCAAGGGACAGGGGGTCGGTGAAGCTTTCTTT	CASKGQGVGEAFF
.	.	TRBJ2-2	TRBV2	TGTGCCAGCACCCCTTGGAGGGGTAACACCGGGGAGCTGTTTTTT	CASTPWRGNTGELFF
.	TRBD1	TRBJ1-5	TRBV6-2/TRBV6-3	TGTGCCAGCAGTTCCCTTTCGACAGGGGATCAACCCCGGCATTTT	CASSSLSTGDQPRHF
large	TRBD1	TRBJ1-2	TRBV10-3	TGTGCCATCAGCAGGACAGGGCACCGATATGGCTACACCTTC	CAISRTGHRYGYTF
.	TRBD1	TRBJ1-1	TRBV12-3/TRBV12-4	TGTGCCAGCAGTAACAGGGGAAAAAGTGGGAAAGCTTTCTTT	CASSNRGKSGKAFF
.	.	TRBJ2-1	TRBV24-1	TGTGCCACCAGTGATCATGGGGAAGCACAGTTCTTC	CATSDHGEAQFF
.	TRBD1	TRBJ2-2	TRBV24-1	TGTGCCACCAGTGACCACAACAGGGGGCCCACCGGGGAGCTGTTTTTT	CATSDHNRGPTGELFF
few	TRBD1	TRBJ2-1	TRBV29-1	TGCAGCGTTGATGTGACAGGGGGAGGCAATGAGCAGTTCTTC	CSVDVTGGGNEQFF
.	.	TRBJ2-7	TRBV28	TGTGCCAGCAGAGGGCAGTACTTC	CASRGQYF
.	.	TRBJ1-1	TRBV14	TGTGCCAGCAGCCAAGATCGGAGGGCAGCTTTCTTT	CASSQDRRAAFF
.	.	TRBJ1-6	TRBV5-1	TGCGCCAGCAGCTTGGTCGGGACGGTGAGTTCACCCCTCCACTTT	CASSLVGTVSSPLHF
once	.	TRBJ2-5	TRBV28	TGTGCCAGCAAACAACGGGGACCAGCTGGGCGAGGGACCCAGTACTTC	CASKQRGPAGRGTQYF
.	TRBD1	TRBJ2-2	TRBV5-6	TGTGCCAGCAGCTTGACAGGGGGCGCGGAGCTGTTTTTT	CASSLTGGAELFF
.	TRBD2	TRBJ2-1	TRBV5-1	TGCGCCAGCTGGGGAACTAGCGGGAGGGGGAATGAGCAGTTCTTC	CASWGTSGRGNEQFF
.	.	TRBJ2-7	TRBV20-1	TGCAGTATAGGGGGGGGAACAGGTATAAACGAGCAATACTTC	CSIGGGTGINEQYF
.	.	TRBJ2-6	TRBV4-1	TGCGCCAGCAGCCAAGACGGCGGGGCCAACGTCCTGACTTTC	CASSQDGGANVLTF
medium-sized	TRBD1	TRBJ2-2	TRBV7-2	TGTGCCAGCAGAAGACAGGGGAACACCGGGGAGCTGTTTTTT	CASRRQGNTGELFF
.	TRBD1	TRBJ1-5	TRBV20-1	TGCAGTGCTAGGGACAGGAGGCCATATCAGCCCCAGCATTTT	CSARDRRPYQPQHF
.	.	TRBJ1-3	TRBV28	TGTGCCAGCAGTTCGCGGACAGTCAGTGGAAACACCATATATTTT	CASSSRTVSGNTIYF
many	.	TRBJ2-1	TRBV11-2	TGTGCCAGCAGCTCAACCAGGGCGGGGAGGTACAATGAGCAGTTCTTC	CASSSTRAGRYNEQFF